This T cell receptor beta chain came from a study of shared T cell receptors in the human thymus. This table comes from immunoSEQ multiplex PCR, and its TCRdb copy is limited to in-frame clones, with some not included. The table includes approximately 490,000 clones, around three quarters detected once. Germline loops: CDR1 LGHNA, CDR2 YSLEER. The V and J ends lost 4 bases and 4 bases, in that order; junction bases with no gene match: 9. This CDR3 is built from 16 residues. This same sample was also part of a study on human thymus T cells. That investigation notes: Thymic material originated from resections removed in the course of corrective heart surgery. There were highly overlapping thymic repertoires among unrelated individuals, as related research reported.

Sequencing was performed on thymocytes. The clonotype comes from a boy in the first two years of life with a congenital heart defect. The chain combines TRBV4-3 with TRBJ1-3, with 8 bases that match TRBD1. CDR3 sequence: CASSRLTGVVGNTIYF. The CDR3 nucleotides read TGCGCCAGCAGCCGCCTGACAGGGGTGGTAGGAAACACCATATATTTT.